The 25 T cell receptor beta chains in this list originate from one sample, sequenced in a study of T cells in Graves' hyperthyroidism and ophthalmopathy. Regions amplified from RNA transcripts were the TCR beta CDR3 regions. The HTBI primer set served for first-round RT-PCR of the TCR CDR3. MiXCR, run by TCRdb on the multiplex PCR reads, gives a single entry per CDR3 protein. The repertoire holds 250,000 to 300,000 distinct CDR3 sequences, with approximately 13% as singletons. The sequencing sample was made of blood. The receptors originated from a woman aged 40 to 50 with Graves' hyperthyroidism.

This clonotype showed up many times. The chain couples TRBV30 to TRBJ2-5; TRBD1 is a possible D gene (5 bases). The CDR3 extends over 11 amino acids. V was trimmed by 3 bases and J by 7 bases, leaving 9 bases between them. Germline V gives CDR1 GTSNPN, CDR2 SVGIG (reference sequence). The CDR3 reads CAWSPQGTQYF. The DNA of the CDR3 is TGTGCCTGGAGCCCCCAGGGGACCCAGTACTTC.

This clonotype was detected ten times or more. The rearrangement joins TRBV6-1 to TRBJ2-7; unclear D gene. The CDR3 consists of 13 residues. Trimming cost V 2 bases and J 2 bases, with 7 bases left between them. From germline, CDR1 is MNHNS and CDR2 SASEGT. The CDR3 region is CASSESLAYEQYF. The CDR3 region has the DNA TGTGCCAGCAGTGAAAGCCTAGCCTACGAGCAGTACTTC.

There are many counts of this clonotype. V and J are TRBV28 and TRBJ2-5, with D possibly being TRBD1 (6 bases). The V end lost 8 bases, the J end lost 1 base, and 11 bases lay between the germline ends. CDR3 length: 13 residues. In germline, CDR1 is MDHEN, CDR2 SYDVKM. The CDR3 sequence: CASETGIQETQYF. The DNA of the CDR3 is TGTGCCAGCGAAACAGGGATCCAAGAGACCCAGTACTTC.

This clonotype was recorded many times. This chain connects TRBV6-1 to TRBJ2-5, with D uncertain. Trimming removed 8 bases at V and 2 bases at J, with 9 bases between. CDR1 is MNHNS and CDR2 is SASEGT in the germline V gene. The CDR3 is made up of 12 amino acids. The DNA for the CDR3 is TGTGCCAGCGGGCAGCCTCAAGAGACCCAGTACTTC. This translates into CASGQPQETQYF.

The sample holds a few counts of this clonotype. The rearrangement uses TRBV27 and TRBJ1-5; D uncertain. Trimming removed 4 bases from V and 4 bases from J, with 11 bases in between. Germline V gene sequence: CDR1 MNHEY, CDR2 SMNVEV (reference sequence). CDR3 length: 14 amino acids. Here the CDR3 DNA reads TGTGCCAGCAGTTCCTTGGGAGGGAATCAGCCCCAGCATTTT. Its translation: CASSSLGGNQPQHF.

This clonotype was detected many times. The CDR3 DNA reads as TGTGCCAGCAGCCCAAGCGCCCTGGACTACAATGAGCAGTTCTTC. Protein: CASSPSALDYNEQFF. The rearrangement links TRBV7-6 to TRBJ2-1; D is uncertain. The germline V and J ends were trimmed by 5 bases and 3 bases, with 14 bases remaining between them. The CDR3 sequence is 15 residues long. Germline CDR1 SGHVS, CDR2 FNYEAQ.

The chain employs TRBV18 and TRBJ2-7; 9 bases are shared with TRBD2. CDR3 size: 15 residues. Per germline, CDR1 KGHSH and CDR2 LQKENI. J was trimmed by 6 bases and V by 1 base; bases with no gene match: 7. The DNA for the CDR3 is TGTGCCAGCTCACCACTTCCGGCTAGCGGGACCGAGCAGTACTTC. Its protein product is CASSPLPASGTEQYF.

In DNA, the CDR3 is TGTGCCAGTAGTACCCTCGGACAACTTCTTTCTGATAATTCACCCCTCCACTTT. This encodes CASSTLGQLLSDNSPLHF. The V and J genes are TRBV19 and TRBJ1-6, with D possibly matching TRBD1 (5 bases). The V end lost 4 bases, the J end lost 5 bases, and 21 bases lay between the germline ends. Germline CDR1 reads LNHDA; CDR2 reads SQIVND (reference sequence). The CDR3 runs 18 residues. Complete variable domain (other parts from reference TRBV19 and TRBJ1-6): DGGITQSPKYLFRKEGQNVTLSCEQNLNHDAMYWYRQDPGQGLRLIYYSQIVNDFQKGDIAEGYSVSREKKESFPLTVTSAQKNPTAFYLCASSTLGQLLSDNSPLHFGNGTRLTVT.

This clonotype was seen only a few times. This chain uses TRBV19 with TRBJ1-1; the D is unclear. Germline CDR1 reads LNHDA; CDR2 reads SQIVND (reference sequence). V lost 10 bases, J lost 3 bases, and 15 bases lay in between. The CDR3 totals 13 residues. CDR3 nucleotides: TGTGCCACAAGGGCAGACCTGGACACTGAAGCTTTCTTT. Its protein product is CATRADLDTEAFF.

This clonotype was recorded many times. V gene TRBV6-6 combines with J gene TRBJ2-5; D is possibly TRBD1 or TRBD2 (6 bases each). The germline V and J ends were trimmed by 2 bases and 2 bases, with 12 bases remaining between them. The germline gives CDR1 MNHNY, CDR2 SVGAGI (reference sequence). This CDR3 comprises 15 residues. CDR3 sequence (DNA): TGTGCCAGCAGTTACCGCGGGACAAATCAAGAGACCCAGTACTTC. This encodes CASSYRGTNQETQYF.

This clonotype has ten or more counts. This rearrangement joins TRBV6-2 or TRBV6-3 to TRBJ1-2; maybe TRBD1 (6 bases). CDR1 is MNHEY and CDR2 is SVGEGT in the germline V gene. The CDR3 has 15 residues. Trimming pared 0 bases from V and 2 bases from J, leaving 10 bases between. Here the CDR3 reads CASSYSRQENYGYTF. The CDR3 bases are TGTGCCAGCAGTTACTCAAGACAGGAAAACTATGGCTACACCTTC.

The table lists this clonotype with many counts. This chain uses TRBV19 with TRBJ1-1; no firm D call. The CDR3 extends over 16 amino acids. With 4 bases removed from V and 4 bases from J, the gap between germline ends came to 19 bases. The V gene's germline CDR1 is LNHDA and CDR2 SQIVND (reference sequence). The CDR3 is CASSTLATTTRTEAFF. Here the CDR3 DNA reads TGTGCCAGTAGTACCCTCGCGACAACGACCCGCACTGAAGCTTTCTTT.

In this sample, this clonotype turned up a few times. The chain is built from TRBV12-3 or TRBV12-4 and TRBJ2-5; D unclear. CDR3 length: 14 amino acids. The V and J ends lost 0 bases and 5 bases respectively, with 10 bases between them. In DNA, the CDR3 is TGTGCCAGCAGTTTAGCCGCCATATCGGAGACCCAGTACTTC. This gives the protein CASSLAAISETQYF.

This clonotype has at least ten counts. The chain has TRBV7-9 and TRBJ2-3; the match to TRBD1 covers 8 bases. CDR1 and CDR2 from the germline V gene are SEHNR and FQNEAQ (reference sequence). V shed 5 bases and J 2 bases; nucleotides not matched to a gene: 6. The CDR3 extends over 15 amino acids. The CDR3 loop reads CASSLRGQNTDTQYF. CDR3 coding DNA: TGTGCCAGCAGCCTCAGGGGGCAGAACACAGATACGCAGTATTTT.

This clonotype was recorded at least ten times. J is TRBJ1-1 and V is TRBV10-1; TRBD1 agrees at 8 bases. Unmatched junction bases numbered 6, after V lost 6 bases and J lost 6 bases. There are 13 residues in the CDR3. Germline lookup yields CDR1 WNHNN and CDR2 SYGVQD (reference sequence). CDR3 bases: TGCGCCAGCAGCCGGACAGGGCCCCCTGAAGCTTTCTTT. Protein: CASSRTGPPEAFF.

In its sample, this clonotype was seen many times. The chain combines TRBV12-3 or TRBV12-4 with TRBJ2-7; TRBD2 agrees at 13 bases. Losses at the gene ends were 3 bases for V and 0 bases for J; bases not matched to a gene: 2. The CDR3 is 16 amino acids. CDR3 sequence: CASSFRTSGSSYEQYF. The CDR3 DNA is TGTGCCAGCAGTTTCCGGACTAGCGGGAGCTCCTACGAGCAGTACTTC.

The chain recombines TRBV6-1 with TRBJ1-3, with D tentatively TRBD1 (5 bases). With 6 bases removed from V and 0 bases from J, the gap between germline ends came to 12 bases. Germline assignment: CDR1 MNHNS and CDR2 SASEGT. The CDR3 extends over 15 amino acids. The CDR3: CASSEGRYSGNTIYF. The CDR3 DNA reads as TGTGCCAGCAGCGAGGGGCGCTACTCTGGAAACACCATATATTTT.

The CDR3 loop reads CASSFAGLAGTGELFF. CDR3 bases: TGTGCCAGCAGTTTCGCGGGACTAGCCGGTACCGGGGAGCTGTTTTTT. The chain has TRBV6-5 and TRBJ2-2; TRBD2 matches at 9 bases. The CDR3 totals 16 residues. CDR1 is MNHEY, CDR2 SVGAGI, per germline. Trimming cost V 4 bases and J 5 bases; bases outside gene matches: 8.

This clonotype was seen only a few times. The V gene is TRBV30, the J gene TRBJ2-1; 12 bases match TRBD1. Looked up from germline, CDR1 is GTSNPN and CDR2 is SVGIG (reference sequence). The V gene end was trimmed by 2 bases and the J gene end by 5 bases; junction bases not matched to a gene: 4. The length of the CDR3 is 15 residues. CDR3 amino acids: CAWSKGQGADNEQFF. The DNA for the CDR3 is TGTGCCTGGAGTAAGGGACAGGGGGCTGACAATGAGCAGTTCTTC.

The J gene is TRBJ2-3, the V gene TRBV10-3, with 11 bases matching TRBD2. This CDR3 contains 16 residues. V gave up 4 bases and J gave up 11 bases; unmatched junction bases: 14. CDR1 ENHRY and CDR2 SYGVKD come from the germline V gene. CDR3 residues: CAISVSGRASVGGQYF. For the CDR3, the DNA is TGTGCCATCAGTGTTAGCGGGAGGGCCTCTGTCGGAGGGCAGTATTTT.

This clonotype was detected many times. This chain connects TRBV15 to TRBJ1-6; the D is unclear. The V and J ends lost 3 bases and 2 bases respectively, with 8 bases between them. The germline gives CDR1 LNHNV, CDR2 YYDKDF (reference sequence). The CDR3 has 15 amino acids. The CDR3, as DNA: TGTGCCACCAGCAGGGGTAGCCCCTATAATTCACCCCTCCACTTT. As protein: CATSRGSPYNSPLHF.

The V and J genes are TRBV20-1 and TRBJ1-5; TRBD1 is a possible D gene (5 bases). CDR3 length equals 13 residues. Germline values: CDR1 DFQATT, CDR2 SNEGSKA (reference sequence). The V end was cut by 1 base, the J end by 7 bases, with 11 bases between. The CDR3 coding sequence is TGCAGTGCTAGAGGGGGACGAGGCCAGCCCCAGCATTTT. Its translation: CSARGGRGQPQHF.

This clonotype was seen ten or more times. V usage is TRBV7-9 and J usage is TRBJ1-2; unclear D gene. This CDR3 contains 13 residues. V lost 5 bases and J lost 2, with 9 bases in between. Germline values: CDR1 SEHNR, CDR2 FQNEAQ (reference sequence). The CDR3 region is CASSPQRNYGYTF. CDR3 coding DNA: TGTGCCAGCAGCCCCCAGAGAAACTATGGCTACACCTTC.

V is TRBV28 and J is TRBJ2-1, with 10 bases identical to TRBD2. This CDR3 region has 14 residues. CDR1 is MDHEN and CDR2 is SYDVKM in the germline V gene. V dropped 5 bases and J dropped 15; count of bases not matched to a gene: 13. The CDR3: CASSIAGGPPDLFF. The DNA for the CDR3 is TGTGCCAGCAGTATAGCGGGAGGCCCCCCGGATTTGTTCTTC.

For the CDR3, the DNA is TGTGCCACCAGCAGAGATAGGCAGGGGGTAACTGAAGCTTTCTTT. Its protein is CATSRDRQGVTEAFF. V is TRBV15 and J is TRBJ1-1, with 7 bases aligning to TRBD1. Germline CDR1 is LNHNV and CDR2 is YYDKDF (reference sequence). V trimming: 0 bases; J trimming: 5 bases; junction bases outside the gene matches: 6. The CDR3 totals 15 residues.